Following are 32 T cell receptor beta chains from one sample sequenced in a study of blood T cell repertoires in COVID-19. TCRdb's copy holds only in-frame clones and misses some; the assay was immunoSEQ multiplex PCR. The sample lists over 95,000 clones, roughly 89% seen once, with 15% to 20% in the top ten. The sample taken for sequencing was peripheral blood. These receptors were obtained from a human donor with acute or convalescent COVID-19. The donor label of this sample is uncertain.

This clone appeared once. The gene calls are TRBV28 and TRBJ1-2; D may be TRBD1 (5 bases). The CDR3 sequence is 13 residues long. Germline CDR1 MDHEN, CDR2 SYDVKM. The ends were cut back, 9 bases at V and 3 bases at J, with 14 bases in the middle. The CDR3 DNA follows: TGTGCCAGTATTAAAACAGGAGACTATGGCTACACCTTC. Amino acid sequence: CASIKTGDYGYTF.

The chain links TRBV6-6 to TRBJ2-7, with TRBD2 as a possible D gene (6 bases). Deletions cut 4 bases from V and 2 bases from J, with 12 bases between. Germline values: CDR1 MNHNY, CDR2 SVGAGI (reference sequence). The CDR3 length is 14 residues. The CDR3: CASSSGTLTYEQYF. The CDR3 DNA reads TGTGCCAGCAGTTCCGGGACTCTGACCTACGAGCAGTACTTC.

The V and J genes are TRBV27 and TRBJ2-3; 10 nucleotides agree with TRBD2. V was clipped by 2 bases and J by 6 bases; unmatched bases: 5. The CDR3 loop spans 15 amino acids. The germline CDR1 and CDR2 sequences are MNHEY and SMNVEV (reference sequence). This chain's CDR3 is CASSLSGGAVDTQYF. The CDR3 region has the DNA TGTGCCAGCAGTTTAAGCGGGGGGGCTGTGGATACGCAGTATTTT.

CDR3 region: CAWSGGYLNTEAFF. The CDR3 DNA reads TGTGCCTGGAGCGGAGGTTACCTGAACACTGAAGCTTTCTTT. The chain employs TRBV30 and TRBJ1-1; D not resolved. The V gene lost 3 bases and the J gene lost 0 bases, with 11 bases spanning the gap. This CDR3 is built from 14 residues. Per the germline V gene, CDR1 is GTSNPN and CDR2 is SVGIG (reference sequence).

The V call is TRBV7-2, the J call TRBJ2-3; TRBD1 agrees at 10 bases. This CDR3 spans 14 amino acids. Germline-derived CDR1 and CDR2 are SGHTA and FQGNSA. With V trimmed by 5 bases and J by 4 bases, 3 bases remained unmatched. The CDR3 loop reads CASSMTGGPDTQYF. The CDR3 nucleotides read TGTGCCAGCAGCATGACAGGGGGCCCAGATACGCAGTATTTT.

This clone was picked up one time. V usage is TRBV7-8 and J usage is TRBJ1-1; TRBD1 agrees at 10 bases. The V gene end was trimmed by 5 bases and the J gene end by 2 bases; junction bases not matched to a gene: 5. Germline assignment: CDR1 SGHVS and CDR2 FQNEAQ. This CDR3 is 15 amino acids long. The CDR3 DNA reads TGTGCCAGCAGCCTGAGGACAGGGGGTAACACTGAAGCTTTCTTT. It yields the protein CASSLRTGGNTEAFF. The full variable domain, rest sourced from reference TRBV7-8 and TRBJ1-1, is GAGVSQSPRYKVAKRGQDVALRCDPISGHVSLFWYQQALGQGPEFLTYFQNEAQLDKSGLPSDRFFAERPEGSVSTLKIQRTQQEDSAVYLCASSLRTGGNTEAFFGQGTRLTVV.

The chain couples TRBV27 to TRBJ2-2, with TRBD1 as a possible D gene (6 bases). Deletions cut 5 bases from V and 13 bases from J, with 17 bases between. CDR1 and CDR2 from the germline V gene are MNHEY and SMNVEV (reference sequence). The CDR3 length is 13 residues. CDR3 nucleotide sequence: TGTGCCAGCAGTGGACAGAATCCAGGCGGGCTGTTTTTT. It is translated as CASSGQNPGGLFF.

This clone showed up just once. CDR3 DNA sequence: TGTGCCAGCAGCGAAACTAAAGGTCTCACTGAAGCTTTCTTT. Amino acids: CASSETKGLTEAFF. The chain combines TRBV6-2 or TRBV6-3 with TRBJ1-1, with no clear D. CDR3 length: 14 residues. From germline, CDR1 is MNHEY and CDR2 SVGEGT. Trimming shortened V by 6 bases and J by 4 bases, and 15 bases separated the two germline ends.

For this clone: Germline is not matched at one junction end, which may reflect a read error. The V gene is TRBV7-8, the J gene TRBJ2-2, with TRBD2 matching 11 bases. Germline CDR1 reads SGHVS; CDR2 reads FQNEAQ. This CDR3 has 15 amino acids. In DNA, the CDR3 is TGTGCCAGCAGCGTAGCGGGAGGGAGAACCGGGGAGCTGTTTTTT. Protein sequence: CASSVAGGRTGELFF. Using reference TRBV7-8 and TRBJ2-2 for the parts outside the CDR3, the full variable domain is GAGVSQSPRYKVAKRGQDVALRCDPISGHVSLFWYQQALGQGPEFLTYFQNEAQLDKSGLPSDRFFAERPEGSVSTLKIQRTQQEDSAVYLCASSVAGGRTGELFFGEGSRLTVL.

The rearrangement uses TRBV7-9 and TRBJ2-1, with D possibly matching TRBD2 (6 bases). This CDR3 is 16 amino acids long. Per the germline V gene, CDR1 is SEHNR and CDR2 is FQNEAQ (reference sequence). Deletions cut 5 bases from V and 9 bases from J, with 23 bases between. The CDR3 spells CASSPSLGLSVSEQFF. CDR3 bases: TGTGCCAGCAGCCCGTCATTGGGACTTTCTGTGAGTGAGCAGTTCTTC.

The chain links TRBV19 to TRBJ1-2; 10 nucleotides line up with TRBD1. V shed 8 bases and J 5 bases; nucleotides not matched to a gene: 8. Germline CDR1 reads LNHDA; CDR2 reads SQIVND (reference sequence). The CDR3 extends over 14 amino acids. The CDR3 loop reads CASVRQGAQYGYTF. The DNA of the CDR3 is TGTGCCAGTGTAAGACAGGGGGCACAGTATGGCTACACCTTC. The variable domain in full, completed from reference TRBV19 and TRBJ1-2, reads DGGITQSPKYLFRKEGQNVTLSCEQNLNHDAMYWYRQDPGQGLRLIYYSQIVNDFQKGDIAEGYSVSREKKESFPLTVTSAQKNPTAFYLCASVRQGAQYGYTFGSGTRLTVV.

This chain links TRBV6-4 with TRBJ2-1, with TRBD2 identical over 9 bases. J gave up 3 bases and V 11 bases, and 11 bases lay outside the gene matches. This CDR3 is built from 15 residues. Germline CDR1 is MRHNA and CDR2 is SNTAGT. CDR3 loop: CAEGAGGPIYNEQFF. The CDR3 coding sequence is TGTGCCGAAGGTGCGGGAGGGCCGATCTACAATGAGCAGTTCTTC.

This chain connects TRBV28 to TRBJ2-7; 7 bases are shared with TRBD1. Germline V gives CDR1 MDHEN, CDR2 SYDVKM. V lost 4 bases to trimming and J lost 4 bases; unmatched junction nucleotides: 10. There are 15 residues in the CDR3. The CDR3 bases are TGTGCCAGCAGTTCCCACCAAGGGGGCTTGTACGAGCAGTACTTC. Protein: CASSSHQGGLYEQYF. The full variable domain, with the rest looked up from reference TRBV28 and TRBJ2-7, is DVKVTQSSRYLVKRTGEKVFLECVQDMDHENMFWYRQDPGLGLRLIYFSYDVKMKEKGDIPEGYSVSREKKERFSLILESASTNQTSMYLCASSSHQGGLYEQYFGPGTRLTVT.

The rearrangement joins TRBV5-4 to TRBJ2-1; possible D gene TRBD2, 5 bases. The CDR3 loop spans 15 amino acids. Germline V gene sequence: CDR1 SGHNT, CDR2 YYREEE (reference sequence). The V and J ends lost 0 bases and 5 bases respectively, with 12 bases between them. CDR3 sequence: CASSLVAGPHNEQFF. The CDR3 coding sequence is TGTGCCAGCAGCTTGGTTGCGGGCCCGCACAATGAGCAGTTCTTC.

The chain uses TRBV4-1 and TRBJ1-4; 10 bases fit TRBD1. Germline-derived CDR1 and CDR2 are MGHRA and YSYEKL. The ends lost 1 base at V and 8 bases at J; junction bases unmatched: 4. The CDR3 has 15 amino acids. The CDR3 here is CASSQGDRGREKLFF. As DNA, the CDR3 is TGCGCCAGCAGCCAAGGGGACAGGGGCAGGGAAAAACTGTTTTTT.

The J gene is TRBJ1-6, the V gene TRBV28, with D possibly TRBD1 on 5 matching bases. This CDR3 has 16 amino acids. V lost 2 bases and J lost 8, with 16 bases in between. Germline CDR1 and CDR2: MDHEN and SYDVKM. CDR3 residues: CASSLLRGKVDSPLHF. CDR3 DNA sequence: TGTGCCAGCAGTTTACTCCGGGGGAAGGTAGATTCACCCCTCCACTTT.

V usage is TRBV21-1 and J usage is TRBJ2-2; the DNA was not compared with TRBD2, the D call given in the table. TRBV21-1 is designated a pseudogene. The CDR3 runs to 17 residues. The CDR3 loop reads CASSPRRGRKNTGELFF. In DNA, the CDR3 is TGTGCCAGCAGCCCACGTCGGGGTCGTAAGAACACCGGGGAGCTGTTTTTT.

J is TRBJ2-3 and V is TRBV20-1; unclear D gene. Germline CDR1 reads DFQATT; CDR2 reads SNEGSKA (reference sequence). The ends were cut back, 6 bases at V and 8 bases at J, with 12 bases in the middle. The CDR3 totals 11 residues. This chain's CDR3 is CSAPSRGTQYF. The CDR3 nucleotides read TGCAGTGCCCCGAGTCGCGGTACGCAGTATTTT.

The gene calls are TRBV28 and TRBJ1-3; D is ambiguous. This CDR3 spans 15 amino acids. Germline V gives CDR1 MDHEN, CDR2 SYDVKM. Deletions cut 6 bases from V and 0 bases from J, with 12 bases between. The CDR3 coding sequence is TGTGCCAGCAGCCCCAACTACTCCTCTGGAAACACCATATATTTT. Its protein product is CASSPNYSSGNTIYF. Together with reference TRBV28 and TRBJ1-3, the CDR3 gives the full variable domain: DVKVTQSSRYLVKRTGEKVFLECVQDMDHENMFWYRQDPGLGLRLIYFSYDVKMKEKGDIPEGYSVSREKKERFSLILESASTNQTSMYLCASSPNYSSGNTIYFGEGSWLTVV.

J is TRBJ2-1 and V is TRBV6-2 or TRBV6-3, with 8 nucleotides matching TRBD2. The CDR3 has 16 amino acids. The V and J ends lost 4 bases and 3 bases, in that order; junction bases with no gene match: 8. Germline CDR1 reads MNHEY; CDR2 reads SVGEGT. DNA of the CDR3: TGTGCCAGCAGTTCGTCTAGCGGGTTGGACTACAATGAGCAGTTCTTC. This translates into CASSSSSGLDYNEQFF.

The CDR3 loop reads CASTFTTGGAYGYTF. The DNA for the CDR3 is TGTGCCAGCACTTTTACTACAGGGGGCGCCTATGGCTACACCTTC. The rearrangement uses TRBV27 and TRBJ1-2; TRBD1 matches 9 bases. CDR1 MNHEY and CDR2 SMNVEV come from the germline V gene (reference sequence). This CDR3 is built from 15 residues. J was trimmed by 4 bases and V by 7 bases; bases with no gene match: 10.

The chain combines TRBV28 with TRBJ2-7; D is perhaps TRBD1 (5 bases). The CDR3 covers 14 residues. Between the trimmed V and J ends, which lost 6 bases and 2 bases, there was a span of 14 bases. Germline values: CDR1 MDHEN, CDR2 SYDVKM. Here the CDR3 reads CASRESGATYEQYF. The CDR3 DNA sequence: TGTGCCAGCAGGGAAAGTGGGGCTACCTACGAGCAGTACTTC.

This chain uses TRBV6-2 or TRBV6-3 with TRBJ2-1, with 7 nucleotides matching TRBD1. The CDR3 runs to 15 residues. Losses at the gene ends were 5 bases for V and 0 bases for J; bases not matched to a gene: 4. Germline loops: CDR1 MNHEY, CDR2 SVGEGT. DNA of the CDR3: TGTGCCAGCAGTCTCCGGGACAGCTCCTACAATGAGCAGTTCTTC. Protein: CASSLRDSSYNEQFF.

The V gene is TRBV4-1, the J gene TRBJ2-1; no reliable D call. Germline V gene sequence: CDR1 MGHRA, CDR2 YSYEKL. V was trimmed by 1 base and J by 6 bases, leaving 10 bases between them. This CDR3 spans 14 amino acids. CDR3 sequence: CASSQGFTPNEQFF. The DNA of the CDR3 is TGCGCCAGCAGCCAAGGATTCACTCCCAATGAGCAGTTCTTC.

V and J are TRBV3-1 (or the pseudogene TRBV3-2) and TRBJ2-1; perhaps TRBD1 as D (6 bases). V lost 0 bases and J lost 5, with 17 bases in between. The CDR3 is 17 amino acids. The germline CDR1 and CDR2 sequences are LGHDT and YNNKEL (reference sequence). The CDR3 sequence: CASSQDHAWTANNEQFF. CDR3 nucleotides: TGTGCCAGCAGCCAAGATCATGCCTGGACAGCAAACAATGAGCAGTTCTTC.

This rearrangement joins TRBV2 to TRBJ2-7; D might be TRBD1 (6 bases). This CDR3 comprises 14 residues. Trimming shortened V by 2 bases and J by 9 bases, and 17 bases separated the two germline ends. From germline, CDR1 is SNHLY and CDR2 FYNNEI. The CDR3 DNA is TGTGCCAGCAGTGAACTCGGAACAGGGATTGGGCAGTACTTC. Encoded protein: CASSELGTGIGQYF.

The chain links TRBV30 to TRBJ1-6; possible D gene TRBD1, 5 bases. Trimming removed 1 base from V and 6 bases from J, with 19 bases in between. Looked up from germline, CDR1 is GTSNPN and CDR2 is SVGIG (reference sequence). This CDR3 contains 17 residues. The DNA for the CDR3 is TGTGCCTGGAGTGCCCCAGTTGCCGGGACTCCTAATTCACCCCTCCACTTT. Protein: CAWSAPVAGTPNSPLHF.

V and J are TRBV6-4 and TRBJ2-1; 8 nucleotides align to TRBD2. This CDR3 comprises 15 residues. Germline loops: CDR1 MRHNA, CDR2 SNTAGT. The V and J ends lost 0 bases and 5 bases, in that order; junction bases with no gene match: 3. The CDR3 DNA follows: TGTGCCAGCAGTGACTCTGCGGGGGGCCACAATGAGCAGTTCTTC. It specifies CASSDSAGGHNEQFF.

The CDR3 DNA is TGCGCCAGCAGCCAAACAGGAATCTACGAGCAGTACTTC. Amino acids: CASSQTGIYEQYF. This chain links TRBV4-1 with TRBJ2-7; D may be TRBD1 (5 bases). V lost 2 bases and J lost 3, with 8 bases in between. CDR3 length equals 13 residues. Germline CDR1 MGHRA, CDR2 YSYEKL.

The chain carries TRBV9 and TRBJ2-5; TRBD2 aligns across 13 bases. The CDR3 has 16 amino acids. The V gene end was trimmed by 0 bases and the J gene end by 5 bases; junction bases not matched to a gene: 4. Germline lookup yields CDR1 SGDLS and CDR2 YYNGEE. The CDR3 coding sequence is TGTGCCAGCAGCGTAGAGGGACTAGCGGGATCCGAGACCCAGTACTTC. Residues: CASSVEGLAGSETQYF.

This clone was seen a single time. J is TRBJ1-3 and V is TRBV7-2; maybe TRBD1 (5 bases). The CDR3 totals 15 residues. The V end was cut by 3 bases, the J end by 4 bases, with 13 bases between. Germline values: CDR1 SGHTA, CDR2 FQGNSA. The chain's CDR3 is CASSFQGQWGNTIYF. Here the CDR3 DNA reads TGTGCCAGCAGCTTCCAGGGTCAATGGGGAAACACCATATATTTT.

The CDR3 protein is CASSSTPPLIAAGANVLTF. The DNA for the CDR3 is TGTGCCAGCAGTTCCACCCCCCCCCTGATAGCGGCTGGGGCCAACGTCCTGACTTTC. This rearrangement joins TRBV27 to TRBJ2-6, with a weak D call TRBD2 (6 bases). This CDR3 is 19 amino acids long. CDR1 MNHEY and CDR2 SMNVEV come from the germline V gene (reference sequence). V lost 4 bases and J lost 2, with 21 bases in between.